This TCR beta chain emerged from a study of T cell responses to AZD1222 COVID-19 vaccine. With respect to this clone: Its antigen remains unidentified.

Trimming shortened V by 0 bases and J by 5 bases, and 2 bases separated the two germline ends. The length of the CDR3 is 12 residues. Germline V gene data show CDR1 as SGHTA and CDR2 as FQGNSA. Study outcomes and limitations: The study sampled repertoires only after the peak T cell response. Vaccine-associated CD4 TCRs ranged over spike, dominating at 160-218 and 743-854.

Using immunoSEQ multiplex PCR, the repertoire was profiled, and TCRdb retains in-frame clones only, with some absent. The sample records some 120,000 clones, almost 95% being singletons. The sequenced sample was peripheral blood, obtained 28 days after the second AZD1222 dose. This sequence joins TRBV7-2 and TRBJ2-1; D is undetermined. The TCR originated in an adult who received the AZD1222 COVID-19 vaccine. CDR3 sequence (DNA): TGTGCCAGCAGCTTAGCAGACAATGAGCAGTTCTTC. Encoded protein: CASSLADNEQFF.